These 25 T cell receptor beta chains were all obtained from the same sample, sequenced in a study of cytomegalovirus exposure and HLA in healthy donors. Vbeta (60) and Jbeta (13) primers were used in the PCR. Method: immunoSEQ multiplex PCR; TCRdb's copy keeps in-frame clones and lacks some. Of 150,000 to 200,000 clones listed, approximately 70% are singletons. Sequencing input: PBMCs. These TCRs come from a man aged 40-50 years in good health and CMV-seropositive.

This clone has only one observation. The rearrangement joins TRBV7-2 to TRBJ2-1; 11 bases map to TRBD2. The J segment lost 9 bases and the V segment lost 4 bases, leaving 17 bases of the junction unmatched. The CDR3 is 18 residues long. Germline loops: CDR1 SGHTA, CDR2 FQGNSA. Here the CDR3 reads CASSWTRWASGGSSEQFF. In DNA, the CDR3 is TGTGCCAGCAGCTGGACCCGTTGGGCTAGCGGGGGGAGTAGTGAGCAGTTCTTC.

The chain recombines TRBV9 with TRBJ2-3, with D perhaps matching TRBD1 (5 bases). Germline-derived CDR1 and CDR2 are SGDLS and YYNGEE. The germline V and J ends were trimmed by 3 bases and 0 bases, with 8 bases remaining between them. The CDR3 runs 14 residues. CDR3 coding DNA: TGTGCCAGCAGCGGGGGCCCTAGCACAGATACGCAGTATTTT. Protein sequence: CASSGGPSTDTQYF.

The chain links TRBV7-2 to TRBJ2-3, with 11 bases aligning to TRBD2. The CDR3 contains 17 residues. Trimming removed 4 bases from V and 1 base from J; junction bases left unmatched: 7. Germline-derived CDR1 and CDR2 are SGHTA and FQGNSA. DNA of the CDR3: TGTGCCAGCAGCTCCTTAGCGGGGGGGCCCCGCACAGATACGCAGTATTTT. This sequence encodes CASSSLAGGPRTDTQYF.

This rearrangement joins TRBV9 to TRBJ2-2; no firm D call. Germline V lookup: CDR1 SGDLS, CDR2 YYNGEE. CDR3 length: 14 residues. Trimming pared 0 bases from V and 6 bases from J, leaving 9 bases between. Written as DNA, the CDR3 is TGTGCCAGCAGCGTAGCTCCAGTTGCCGGGGAGCTGTTTTTT. It encodes CASSVAPVAGELFF. The full variable domain, in which reference TRBV9 and TRBJ2-2 provide the parts outside the CDR3, is DSGVTQTPKHLITATGQRVTLRCSPRSGDLSVYWYQQSLDQGLQFLIQYYNGEERAKGNILERFSAQQFPDLHSELNLSSLELGDSALYFCASSVAPVAGELFFGEGSRLTVL.

The chain carries TRBV14 and TRBJ2-2; 7 bases match TRBD2. V was pared by 1 base and J by 5 bases, with 4 bases of the junction left unmatched. CDR1 and CDR2 from the germline V gene are SGHDN and FVKESK. This CDR3 is built from 15 residues. CDR3 in amino acids: CASSQARGVTGELFF. The CDR3 region has the DNA TGTGCCAGCAGCCAAGCCCGGGGGGTTACCGGGGAGCTGTTTTTT.

The genes are TRBV7-3 and TRBJ1-1; D gene ambiguous. CDR1 SGHTA and CDR2 FQGTGA come from the germline V gene. CDR3 length equals 12 residues. V lost 5 bases, J lost 8 bases, and 12 bases lay in between. The CDR3 loop reads CASSRLPGEAFF. The CDR3 region has the DNA TGTGCCAGCAGCCGTCTACCGGGAGAAGCTTTCTTT.

This rearrangement joins TRBV7-2 to TRBJ1-6; 10 bases line up with TRBD1. The V gene's germline CDR1 is SGHTA and CDR2 FQGNSA. The J segment lost 7 bases and the V segment lost 2 bases, leaving 2 bases of the junction unmatched. The CDR3 extends over 15 amino acids. CDR3: CASSLMGQGNSPLHF. The DNA of the CDR3 is TGTGCCAGCAGCTTAATGGGACAGGGGAATTCACCCCTCCACTTT.

The sample holds a few counts of this clone. V and J are TRBV2 and TRBJ1-1; a weak D match, TRBD1 (6 bases). Germline V gene data show CDR1 as SNHLY and CDR2 as FYNNEI. V was clipped by 6 bases and J by 6 bases, with 8 bases between them. The CDR3 runs to 11 residues. In nucleotides, the CDR3 is TGTGCCAGCAGCGGACAGTCTGAAGCTTTCTTT. Its protein is CASSGQSEAFF.

This rearrangement joins TRBV18 to TRBJ2-7; no reliable D call. Trimming took 6 bases from V and 4 from J, leaving 10 bases between them. The CDR3 consists of 12 residues. Germline CDR1 reads KGHSH; CDR2 reads LQKENI. The DNA of the CDR3 is TGTGCCAGCTCCTCTCCACAATACGAGCAGTACTTC. Translated: CASSSPQYEQYF. Complete variable domain (other parts from reference TRBV18 and TRBJ2-7): NAGVMQNPRHLVRRRGQEARLRCSPMKGHSHVYWYRQLPEEGLKFMVYLQKENIIDESGMPKERFSAEFPKEGPSILRIQQVVRGDSAAYFCASSSPQYEQYFGPGTRLTVT.

This clone occurred a few times. The chain is built from TRBV19 and TRBJ1-6; the D is unclear. The CDR3 spans 16 residues. Per germline, CDR1 LNHDA and CDR2 SQIVND (reference sequence). Trimming shortened V by 4 bases and J by 0 bases, and 10 bases separated the two germline ends. The chain's CDR3 is CASSTDWSSYNSPLHF. CDR3 nucleotides: TGTGCCAGTAGTACAGACTGGAGCTCCTATAATTCACCCCTCCACTTT.

The CDR3 coding sequence is TGTGCCAGCAGCGGAGGGACGGCCGGCTATGGCTACACCTTC. Translating it yields CASSGGTAGYGYTF. The rearrangement joins TRBV27 to TRBJ1-2; weak D call: TRBD1 (5 bases). Germline CDR1 is MNHEY and CDR2 is SMNVEV (reference sequence). Trimming shortened V by 6 bases and J by 4 bases, and 15 bases separated the two germline ends. This CDR3 has 14 amino acids.

The chain joins TRBV11-2 to TRBJ2-3; TRBD1 matches at 7 bases. The length of the CDR3 is 17 residues. J gave up 0 bases and V 3 bases, and 9 bases lay outside the gene matches. The germline CDR1 and CDR2 sequences are SGHAT and FQNNGV. CDR3 sequence reads: CASSFPIGDSSTDTQYF. As DNA, the CDR3 is TGTGCCAGCAGCTTTCCCATCGGGGACAGCAGCACAGATACGCAGTATTTT.

The chain uses TRBV6-6 and TRBJ1-1; no definite D call. Germline V lookup: CDR1 MNHNY, CDR2 SVGAGI (reference sequence). Between the trimmed V and J ends, which lost 9 bases and 5 bases, there was a span of 16 bases. The CDR3 consists of 13 residues. The CDR3 region has the DNA TGTGCCAGTCGGAGAGACTTGGCGACTGAAGCTTTCTTT. Protein product: CASRRDLATEAFF.

The CDR3 protein is CATKAAGGPSNQPQHF. CDR3 coding DNA: TGTGCCACCAAGGCGGCAGGGGGACCCAGCAATCAGCCCCAGCATTTT. The chain employs TRBV19 and TRBJ1-5, with 7 nucleotides matching TRBD1. The CDR3 covers 16 residues. Germline-derived CDR1 and CDR2 are LNHDA and SQIVND (reference sequence). The V segment lost 10 bases and the J segment 1 base; nucleotides outside the gene matches: 13. Complete variable domain (other parts from reference TRBV19 and TRBJ1-5): DGGITQSPKYLFRKEGQNVTLSCEQNLNHDAMYWYRQDPGQGLRLIYYSQIVNDFQKGDIAEGYSVSREKKESFPLTVTSAQKNPTAFYLCATKAAGGPSNQPQHFGDGTRLSIL.

The chain combines TRBV7-2 with TRBJ1-2; TRBD1 matches 7 bases. The CDR3 extends over 16 amino acids. The V gene's germline CDR1 is SGHTA and CDR2 FQGNSA. V was pared by 5 bases and J by 3 bases, with 12 bases of the junction left unmatched. The DNA for the CDR3 is TGTGCCAGCAGCATGGGACAGATGGGGGTCTACTATGGCTACACCTTC. Amino acid sequence: CASSMGQMGVYYGYTF.

This chain uses TRBV6-5 with TRBJ2-7, with 9 bases lining up with TRBD1. Per the germline V gene, CDR1 is MNHEY and CDR2 is SVGAGI. After removal of 6 bases from V and 5 bases from J, the junction contained 5 bases not matched to a gene. This CDR3 region has 13 residues. CDR3 amino acids: CASRRDRVDEQYF. For the CDR3, the DNA is TGTGCCAGCAGAAGGGACAGGGTGGACGAGCAGTACTTC.

This rearrangement joins TRBV19 to TRBJ1-2; D unclear. V shed 5 bases and J shed 3 bases, with 13 bases lying between them. The germline CDR1 and CDR2 sequences are LNHDA and SQIVND (reference sequence). This CDR3 contains 14 residues. For the CDR3, the DNA is TGTGCCAGTAGTTGGCGGGGAAGGGACTATGGCTACACCTTC. It encodes CASSWRGRDYGYTF.

V is TRBV7-8 and J is TRBJ1-1; unclear D gene. CDR3 length: 12 amino acids. In germline, CDR1 is SGHVS, CDR2 FQNEAQ. Trimming removed 5 bases at V and 0 bases at J, with 4 bases between. CDR3 amino acids: CASSPMNTEAFF. CDR3 coding DNA: TGTGCCAGCAGCCCAATGAACACTGAAGCTTTCTTT.

The chain joins TRBV5-5 to TRBJ2-1; the match to TRBD2 covers 10 bases. Germline loops: CDR1 SGHKS, CDR2 YYEKEE (reference sequence). This CDR3 contains 15 residues. Trimming at V came to 0 bases and at J to 8 bases, leaving 5 bases not matched to a gene. CDR3: CASSLASGGAYEQFF. CDR3 coding DNA: TGTGCCAGCAGCTTGGCGAGCGGGGGGGCCTATGAGCAGTTCTTC.

The V call is TRBV9, the J call TRBJ1-4, with TRBD1 matching over 7 bases. With V trimmed by 2 bases and J by 0 bases, 7 bases remained unmatched. The length of the CDR3 is 17 residues. The germline V gene has CDR1 SGDLS and CDR2 YYNGEE. The CDR3 loop reads CASSVGYRGATNEKLFF. CDR3 DNA: TGTGCCAGCAGCGTTGGGTACAGGGGAGCAACTAATGAAAAACTGTTTTTT.

This chain uses TRBV7-9 with TRBJ2-7, with a possible D match to TRBD2 (5 bases). The CDR3 is 15 amino acids. The germline CDR1 and CDR2 sequences are SEHNR and FQNEAQ (reference sequence). Trimming stripped 2 bases from V and 1 base from J, with 12 bases between. Written as DNA, the CDR3 is TGTGCCAGCAGCTTAATCGCTAGCAGGTCCTACGAGCAGTACTTC. It is translated as CASSLIASRSYEQYF.

The chain links TRBV7-2 to TRBJ1-2, with TRBD1 identical over 8 bases. The CDR3 consists of 16 residues. CDR1 and CDR2 from the germline V gene are SGHTA and FQGNSA. Trimming took 5 bases from V and 5 from J; bases not matched to a gene: 13. CDR3 in DNA: TGTGCCAGCAGCCCCCGCGGTCAGGGGGCTAGTTATGGCTACACCTTC. Its protein is CASSPRGQGASYGYTF.

The V and J genes are TRBV19 and TRBJ1-4; D uncertain. The CDR3 is 16 residues long. V was pared by 5 bases and J by 5 bases, with 18 bases between. Germline CDR1 LNHDA, CDR2 SQIVND (reference sequence). CDR3 coding DNA: TGTGCCAGTAGTCTAACAAGACAAGCTACGAATGAAAAACTGTTTTTT. It codes for CASSLTRQATNEKLFF. The whole variable domain, remainder taken from reference TRBV19 and TRBJ1-4, is DGGITQSPKYLFRKEGQNVTLSCEQNLNHDAMYWYRQDPGQGLRLIYYSQIVNDFQKGDIAEGYSVSREKKESFPLTVTSAQKNPTAFYLCASSLTRQATNEKLFFGSGTQLSVL.

The sample holds a few counts of this clone. The DNA for the CDR3 is TGTGCCTGGACCTCCGGAGGGACAGGCAATCAGCCCCAGCATTTT. Translation: CAWTSGGTGNQPQHF. The chain combines TRBV30 with TRBJ1-5; TRBD1 agrees at 7 bases. The CDR3 covers 15 residues. Unmatched junction bases numbered 8, after V lost 4 bases and J lost 2 bases. The germline CDR1 and CDR2 sequences are GTSNPN and SVGIG (reference sequence).

This clone was seen a few times. For the CDR3, the DNA is TGTGCCAGCAGGCGGACAGCTACAGATACGCAGTATTTT. Translated, it gives CASRRTATDTQYF. The chain combines TRBV6-1 with TRBJ2-3, with TRBD1 as a possible D gene (6 bases). V was shortened by 6 bases and J by 3 bases, with 10 bases between the two germline ends. The CDR3 spans 13 residues. Germline CDR1 and CDR2: MNHNS and SASEGT.